Sequencing of this T cell receptor (beta chain) was carried out in a study of blood T cell repertoires in COVID-19. Across the whole study: COVID-19 samples collected from the United States, Italy and Spain covered acute and convalescent phases. From T cells, B-cell-depleted T cells, or PBMCs came the material, which was cDNA or gDNA.

Germline V lookup: CDR1 MDHEN, CDR2 SYDVKM. The CDR3 runs 16 residues. V gave up 4 bases and J gave up 0 bases, with 13 bases separating them. Authors' data handling: The assay estimated nucleated cells by amplifying reference gene primers. Sequencing was performed with immunoSEQ multiplex PCR; in TCRdb, only in-frame clones are kept and a portion is missing. V, J and clone size reflect that table, while D and trimming were determined from the DNA. The sample yields under 200,000 clones, 70% to 85% seen once. Source material: peripheral blood. The V gene is TRBV28, the J gene TRBJ1-5; D is ambiguous. The clonotype was recovered from a woman aged 25 to 39 with acute or convalescent COVID-19. CDR3 loop: CASSSSGTFSNQPQHF. The CDR3 DNA reads as TGTGCCAGCAGTTCCTCGGGAACTTTTAGCAATCAGCCCCAGCATTTT.